This T cell receptor beta chain was sequenced in a study of identical twins. TCRdb itself ran the 5' RACE reads through MiXCR, one entry per CDR3 protein. The sample comprises over 550,000 distinct CDR3 sequences, around 7.4% of which are singletons, and roughly 1.6% rests with the top ten. This clonotype has ten or more counts. This sample was also put to use in a study of yellow fever vaccine responses in identical twins.

This TCR was sampled from a woman under 30 in good health. The specimen sequenced was PBMCs.

The CDR3 coding sequence is TGTGCCAGCAGCCCGGGACTAGGATATGAGCAGTTCTTC. Protein product: CASSPGLGYEQFF. The chain links TRBV6-1 to TRBJ2-1; 8 nucleotides agree with TRBD2. The CDR3 length is 13 residues. Germline trimming cut 6 bases from V and 8 bases from J; bases unmatched to any gene: 6. CDR1 is MNHNS and CDR2 is SASEGT in the germline V gene.